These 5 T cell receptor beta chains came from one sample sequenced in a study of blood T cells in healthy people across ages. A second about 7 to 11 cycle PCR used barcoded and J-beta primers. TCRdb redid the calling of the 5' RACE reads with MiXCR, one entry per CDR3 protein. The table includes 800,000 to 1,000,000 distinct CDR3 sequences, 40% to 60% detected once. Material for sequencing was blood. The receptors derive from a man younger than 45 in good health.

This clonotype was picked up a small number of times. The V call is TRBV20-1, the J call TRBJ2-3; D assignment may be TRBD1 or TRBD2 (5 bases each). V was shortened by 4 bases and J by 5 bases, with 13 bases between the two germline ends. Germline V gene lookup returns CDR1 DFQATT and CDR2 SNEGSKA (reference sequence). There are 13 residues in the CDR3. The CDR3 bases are TGCAGTGCTAACGGGGCCACGGGAGATACGCAGTATTTT. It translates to CSANGATGDTQYF.

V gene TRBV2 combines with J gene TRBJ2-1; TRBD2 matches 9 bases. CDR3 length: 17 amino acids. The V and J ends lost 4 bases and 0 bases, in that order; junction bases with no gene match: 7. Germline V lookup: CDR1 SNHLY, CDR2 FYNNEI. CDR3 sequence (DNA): TGTGCCAGCAGTGGGGTAGCGGGGGATAGCTCCTACAATGAGCAGTTCTTC. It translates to CASSGVAGDSSYNEQFF.

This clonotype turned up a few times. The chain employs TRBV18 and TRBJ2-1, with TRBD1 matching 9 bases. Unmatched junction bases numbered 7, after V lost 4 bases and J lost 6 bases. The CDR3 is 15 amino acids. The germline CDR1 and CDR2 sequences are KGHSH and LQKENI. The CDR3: CASSLTGGLFNEQFF. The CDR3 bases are TGTGCCAGCTCACTAACAGGGGGCCTCTTCAATGAGCAGTTCTTC.

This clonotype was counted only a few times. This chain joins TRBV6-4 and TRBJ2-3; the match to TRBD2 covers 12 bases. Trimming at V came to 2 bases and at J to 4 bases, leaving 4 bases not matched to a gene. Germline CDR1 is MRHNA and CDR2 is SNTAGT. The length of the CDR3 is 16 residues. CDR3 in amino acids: CASSDQLAGGPDTQYF. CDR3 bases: TGTGCCAGCAGTGACCAACTAGCGGGGGGCCCAGATACGCAGTATTTT.

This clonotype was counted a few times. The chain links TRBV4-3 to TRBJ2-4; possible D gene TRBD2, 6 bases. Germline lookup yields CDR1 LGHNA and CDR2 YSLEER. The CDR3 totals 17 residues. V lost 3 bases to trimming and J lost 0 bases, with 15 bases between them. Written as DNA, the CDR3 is TGCGCCAGCAGCCACCCCTGGAGGGGCCAAGCCAAAAACATTCAGTACTTC. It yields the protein CASSHPWRGQAKNIQYF.